This TCR beta chain appears in the sequencing data of a study of cytomegalovirus exposure and HLA in healthy donors. Primers included in the PCR were 60 Vbeta and 13 Jbeta primers. Sequenced by immunoSEQ multiplex PCR; TCRdb stores in-frame clones only, minus some. This sample has fewer than 200,000 clones, with approximately 80% found just once. V trimming: 5 bases; J trimming: 0 bases; junction bases outside the gene matches: 8. This CDR3 has 16 amino acids. From germline, CDR1 is SNHLY and CDR2 FYNNEI. The sequenced sample was PBMCs. The chain has TRBV2 and TRBJ2-7; 9 bases fit TRBD2. The TCR was taken from a woman younger than 35 in good health and CMV-seronegative. CDR3 sequence: CASSLTSGLSSYEQYF. As DNA, the CDR3 is TGTGCCAGCAGTTTGACTAGCGGACTAAGCTCCTACGAGCAGTACTTC.